This T cell receptor beta chain was profiled in a study of CD8 T cells in Susac syndrome. Between the trimmed V and J ends, which lost 0 bases and 2 bases, there was a span of 10 bases. CDR1 is LGHNA, CDR2 YSLEER, per germline. The CDR3 is 15 amino acids. An input of roughly 0.5 to 1 ug of RNA was subjected to reverse transcription using random hexamers. TCRdb ran MiXCR on the immunoSEQ multiplex PCR reads and lists one entry per CDR3 protein. Of 150,000 to 200,000 distinct CDR3 sequences listed, roughly 94% are singletons. Material for sequencing was CD4+ T cells from PBMCs. This receptor was identified in a human donor with multiple sclerosis. This chain uses TRBV4-3 with TRBJ1-2; no firm D call. This chain's CDR3 is CASSQDPGGNYGYTF. The DNA of the CDR3 is TGCGCCAGCAGCCAAGACCCGGGAGGGAACTATGGCTACACCTTC.